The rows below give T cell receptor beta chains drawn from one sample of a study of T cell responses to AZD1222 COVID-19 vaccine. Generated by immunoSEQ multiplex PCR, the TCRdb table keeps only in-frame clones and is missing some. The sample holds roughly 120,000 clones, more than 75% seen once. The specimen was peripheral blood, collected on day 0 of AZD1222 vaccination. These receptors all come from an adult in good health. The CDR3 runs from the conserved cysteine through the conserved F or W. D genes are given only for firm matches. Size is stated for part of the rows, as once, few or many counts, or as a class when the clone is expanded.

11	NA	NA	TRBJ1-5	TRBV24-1	CATSGHQPQHF	TGTGCCACCAGTGGCCATCAGCCCCAGCATTTT
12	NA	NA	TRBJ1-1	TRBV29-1	CSAPLQNTEAFF	TGCAGCGCCCCGTTACAGAACACTGAAGCTTTCTTT
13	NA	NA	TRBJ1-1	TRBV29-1	CSVTKDLNTEAFF	TGCAGCGTTACTAAGGACCTGAACACTGAAGCTTTCTTT
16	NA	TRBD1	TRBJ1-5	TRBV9	CASSVDPGGGNQPQHF	TGTGCCAGCAGCGTAGATCCAGGGGGCGGCAATCAGCCCCAGCATTTT
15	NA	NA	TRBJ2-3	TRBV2	CASSGYRNPTDTQYF	TGTGCCAGCAGTGGCTACCGCAATCCCACAGATACGCAGTATTTT
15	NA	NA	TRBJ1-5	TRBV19	CASSTAAGLNQPQHF	TGTGCCAGTAGCACCGCCGCCGGCCTCAATCAGCCCCAGCATTTT
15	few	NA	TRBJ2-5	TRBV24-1	CATSDPRAWGETQYF	TGTGCCACCAGTGATCCCCGAGCGTGGGGTGAGACCCAGTACTTC
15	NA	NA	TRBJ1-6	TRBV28	CASSLAGPINSPLHF	TGTGCCAGCAGTTTAGCAGGGCCGATTAATTCACCCCTCCACTTT
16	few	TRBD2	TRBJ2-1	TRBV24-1	CATSGLAGGKGNEQFF	TGTGCCACTTCCGGACTAGCGGGAGGGAAGGGCAATGAGCAGTTCTTC
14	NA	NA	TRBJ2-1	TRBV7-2	CASISQWGADEQFF	TGTGCCAGCATCTCTCAGTGGGGGGCGGATGAGCAGTTCTTC
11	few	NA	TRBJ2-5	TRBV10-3	CASSMGETQYF	TGTGCCTCATCCATGGGGGAGACCCAGTACTTC
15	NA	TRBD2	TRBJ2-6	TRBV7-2	CASSPAGGGANVLTF	TGTGCCAGCAGCCCCGCGGGGGGTGGGGCCAACGTCCTGACTTTC
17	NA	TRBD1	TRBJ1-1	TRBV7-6	CASSLGQGRVRGTEAFF	TGTGCCAGCAGCTTAGGACAGGGGCGAGTAAGGGGCACTGAAGCTTTCTTT
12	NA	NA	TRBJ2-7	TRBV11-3	CASSPQDYEQYF	TGTGCCAGCAGCCCTCAGGACTACGAGCAGTACTTC
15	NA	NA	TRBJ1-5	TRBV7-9	CASSPGGQINQPQHF	TGTGCCAGCAGCCCAGGTGGACAGATCAATCAGCCCCAGCATTTT
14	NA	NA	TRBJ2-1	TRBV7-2	CASSPGGTYNEQFF	TGTGCCAGCAGCCCAGGCGGCACCTACAATGAGCAGTTCTTC
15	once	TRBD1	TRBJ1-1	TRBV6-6	CASSLNRGKNTEAFF	TGTGCCAGCAGCTTAAACAGGGGGAAAAACACTGAAGCTTTCTTT
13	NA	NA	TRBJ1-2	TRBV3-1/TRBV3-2	CASSRERLGGYTF	TGTGCCAGCAGCCGAGAGAGACTGGGGGGCTACACCTTC
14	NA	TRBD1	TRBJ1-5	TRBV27	CASSIRGSRQPQHF	TGTGCCAGCAGTATCAGGGGGTCTAGGCAGCCCCAGCATTTT
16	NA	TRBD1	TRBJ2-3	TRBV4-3	CASSKDREGGTDTQYF	TGCGCCAGCAGCAAAGACAGGGAAGGGGGCACAGATACGCAGTATTTT
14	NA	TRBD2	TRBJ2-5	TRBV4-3	CASSRLADKETQYF	TGCGCCAGCAGTCGACTAGCGGATAAAGAGACCCAGTACTTC
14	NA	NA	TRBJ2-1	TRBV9	CASSVGSSLNEQFF	TGTGCCAGCAGCGTAGGTAGTAGCCTCAATGAGCAGTTCTTC
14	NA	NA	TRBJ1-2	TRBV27	CASSPGPRPYGYTF	TGTGCCAGCAGTCCGGGGCCGAGGCCCTATGGCTACACCTTC
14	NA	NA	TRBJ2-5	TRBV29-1	CSVEAPGLQETQYF	TGCAGCGTTGAGGCCCCAGGTTTACAAGAGACCCAGTACTTC
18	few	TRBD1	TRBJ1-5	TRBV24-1	CATSDLPYPQGAGQPQHF	TGTGCCACCAGTGATTTGCCATACCCGCAGGGGGCAGGTCAGCCCCAGCATTTT
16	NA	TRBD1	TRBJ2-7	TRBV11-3	CASSSPGQAITYEQYF	TGTGCCAGCAGCTCCCCAGGACAGGCTATTACCTACGAGCAGTACTTC
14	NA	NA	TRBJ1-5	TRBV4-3	CASSLTGGHQPQHF	TGCGCCAGCAGCCTGACCGGGGGACATCAGCCCCAGCATTTT
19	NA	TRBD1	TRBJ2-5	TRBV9	CASSARAWTGFSPQETQYF	TGTGCCAGCAGCGCCCGTGCGTGGACAGGGTTTTCCCCCCAAGAGACCCAGTACTTC
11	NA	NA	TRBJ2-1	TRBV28	CASSLGWEQFF	TGTGCCAGCAGTTTAGGGTGGGAGCAGTTCTTC
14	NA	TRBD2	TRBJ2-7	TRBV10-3	CAIRGTSGSSEQYF	TGTGCCATCAGAGGGACTAGCGGGAGTTCCGAGCAGTACTTC
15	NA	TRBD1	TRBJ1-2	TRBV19	CASSIEGQGGYGYTF	TGTGCCAGTAGTATCGAGGGACAGGGTGGATATGGCTACACCTTC
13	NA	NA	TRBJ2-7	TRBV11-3	CASSLRGVPEQYF	TGTGCCAGCAGCTTACGAGGGGTCCCCGAGCAGTACTTC
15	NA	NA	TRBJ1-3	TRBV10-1	CASSESGTSGNTIYF	TGCGCCAGCAGTGAGTCGGGCACCTCTGGAAACACCATATATTTT
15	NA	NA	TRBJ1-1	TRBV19	CASSIKAPLFTEAFF	TGTGCCAGTAGTATCAAGGCCCCCCTGTTCACTGAAGCTTTCTTT
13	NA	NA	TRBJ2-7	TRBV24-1	CATSDLDSYEQYF	TGTGCCACCAGTGATTTGGACAGTTACGAGCAGTACTTC
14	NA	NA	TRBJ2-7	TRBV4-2	CASSQEASSYEQYF	TGTGCCAGCAGCCAAGAAGCGAGCTCCTACGAGCAGTACTTC
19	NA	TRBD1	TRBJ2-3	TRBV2	CASSGADRGVELITDTQYF	TGTGCCAGCAGTGGCGCGGACAGGGGAGTGGAGCTAATCACAGATACGCAGTATTTT
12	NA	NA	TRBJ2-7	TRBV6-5	CASSLDNYEQYF	TGTGCCAGCAGTCTGGACAACTACGAGCAGTACTTC
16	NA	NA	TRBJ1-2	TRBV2	CASSEVSGVGDYGYTF	TGTGCCAGCAGTGAAGTATCGGGGGTAGGGGACTATGGCTACACCTTC
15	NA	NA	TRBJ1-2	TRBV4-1	CASSQVGGKLYGYTF	TGCGCCAGCAGCCAAGTTGGGGGAAAATTATATGGCTACACCTTC
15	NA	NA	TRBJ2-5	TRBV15	CATSRDRVSGETQYF	TGTGCCACCAGCAGAGATCGGGTTTCCGGGGAGACCCAGTACTTC
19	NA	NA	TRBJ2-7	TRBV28	CASSLLFTFTDRIHYEQYF	TGTGCCAGCAGTTTGTTATTCACCTTTACGGACAGAATCCACTACGAGCAGTACTTC
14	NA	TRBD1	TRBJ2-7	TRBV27	CASSPRTGGYEQYF	TGTGCCAGCAGCCCCCGGACAGGGGGCTACGAGCAGTACTTC
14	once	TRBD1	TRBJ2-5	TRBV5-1	CASSHDRDQETQYF	TGCGCCAGCAGCCATGACAGGGACCAAGAGACCCAGTACTTC
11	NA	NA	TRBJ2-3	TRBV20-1	CSAVGTDTQYF	TGCAGTGCAGTAGGGACAGATACGCAGTATTTT
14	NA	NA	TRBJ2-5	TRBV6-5	CASSKRVYQETQYF	TGTGCCAGCAGCAAGCGGGTCTACCAAGAGACCCAGTACTTC
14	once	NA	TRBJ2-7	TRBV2	CASSEQGDLYEQYF	TGTGCCAGCAGTGAACAGGGCGATCTTTACGAGCAGTACTTC
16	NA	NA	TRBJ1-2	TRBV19	CASNMGGIGQNYGYTF	TGTGCCAGTAATATGGGGGGGATTGGACAGAACTATGGCTACACCTTC
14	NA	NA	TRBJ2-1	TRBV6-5	CASSYSGPHNEQFF	TGTGCCAGCAGTTATTCAGGGCCCCACAATGAGCAGTTCTTC
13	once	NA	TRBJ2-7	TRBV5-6	CASSLAEGYEQYF	TGTGCCAGCAGCTTGGCCGAGGGTTACGAGCAGTACTTC
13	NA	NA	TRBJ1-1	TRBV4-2	CASSQDSYTEAFF	TGTGCCAGCAGCCAAGACAGCTACACTGAAGCTTTCTTT
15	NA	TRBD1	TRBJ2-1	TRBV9	CASSLLTGGNNEQFF	TGTGCCAGCAGCCTACTGACAGGGGGAAACAATGAGCAGTTCTTC